A single sample gave rise to the 23 T cell receptor beta chains below, sequenced in a study of CD8+ T cells in alopecia areata. Reverse transcribed after extraction, RNA yielded cDNA as the sequencing template. The assay was immunoSEQ multiplex PCR, and TCRdb's table has in-frame clones only and misses some. Of about 210,000 clones listed, approximately 40% are singletons. Regarding treatment: oral pan-JAK inhibitor, 5-10 mg twice daily. The material sequenced was CD4+ T cells sorted from blood, taken at roughly week 36, from a patient treated with tofacitinib. These receptors were collected from a human donor with alopecia areata.

This clone has more than one count but fewer than ten. The rearrangement joins TRBV6-1 to TRBJ2-7; 7 bases line up with TRBD2. Germline assignment: CDR1 MNHNS and CDR2 SASEGT. CDR3 length: 17 residues. The ends lost 0 bases at V and 0 bases at J; junction bases unmatched: 8. CDR3 residues: CASSEARASGSSYEQYF. CDR3 nucleotides: TGTGCCAGCAGTGAAGCGCGCGCTAGCGGTAGCTCCTACGAGCAGTACTTC.

The V and J genes are TRBV4-1 and TRBJ2-5; D may be TRBD2 (6 bases). Germline V gene sequence: CDR1 MGHRA, CDR2 YSYEKL. V was trimmed by 0 bases and J by 3 bases, leaving 8 bases between them. CDR3 size: 14 residues. The CDR3 DNA reads as TGCGCCAGCAGCCAAGACGGGGGAAAAGAGACCCAGTACTTC. Translation gives CASSQDGGKETQYF.

The genes are TRBV30 and TRBJ2-1; the D gene could be TRBD1 or TRBD2 (7 bases each). Germline V lookup: CDR1 GTSNPN, CDR2 SVGIG (reference sequence). V was pared by 3 bases and J by 8 bases, with 20 bases between. The CDR3 contains 15 residues. This CDR3 reads CAWRAPSGGGHEQFF. Here the CDR3 DNA reads TGTGCCTGGAGAGCCCCTAGCGGAGGGGGCCATGAGCAGTTCTTC.

The CDR3 protein is CARPGAGSYEQYF. In nucleotides, the CDR3 is TGTGCCAGACCAGGGGCGGGCTCCTACGAGCAGTACTTC. The chain employs TRBV27 and TRBJ2-7; perhaps TRBD1 as D (6 bases). Germline V gives CDR1 MNHEY, CDR2 SMNVEV (reference sequence). The CDR3 covers 13 residues. The V gene lost 9 bases and the J gene lost 0 bases, with 12 bases spanning the gap.

The rearrangement links TRBV9 to TRBJ2-5; the D gene is possibly TRBD2 (6 bases). V lost 0 bases and J 1 base, leaving 13 bases between the germline ends. CDR1 and CDR2 from the germline V gene are SGDLS and YYNGEE. CDR3 size: 16 residues. CDR3 coding DNA: TGTGCCAGCAGCGTAGCAACCCAGGGAGGCCAAGAGACCCAGTACTTC. Residues: CASSVATQGGQETQYF.

V gene TRBV7-2 combines with J gene TRBJ1-2, with a weak D call TRBD1 (5 bases). V was clipped by 4 bases and J by 2 bases, with 14 bases between them. CDR1 and CDR2 from the germline V gene are SGHTA and FQGNSA. The CDR3 covers 15 residues. The CDR3 bases are TGTGCCAGCAGCTCTTCCGGGACGGACAACTATGGCTACACCTTC. This codes for CASSSSGTDNYGYTF.

This rearrangement joins TRBV29-1 to TRBJ1-5, with D possibly TRBD1 on 5 matching bases. V lost 4 bases, J lost 4 bases, and 11 bases lay in between. The CDR3 totals 13 residues. The germline CDR1 and CDR2 sequences are SQVTM and ANQGSEA. CDR3 amino acids: CSVADRENQPQHF. As DNA, the CDR3 is TGCAGCGTTGCAGACAGAGAAAATCAGCCCCAGCATTTT.

This clone was picked up a small number of times. CDR3 protein: CASSLDRTDTQYF. CDR3 sequence (DNA): TGTGCCAGCAGCTTGGACAGAACAGATACGCAGTATTTT. This sequence joins TRBV13 and TRBJ2-3; tentatively, D is TRBD1 (6 bases). CDR1 and CDR2 from the germline V gene are PRHDT and FYEKMQ (reference sequence). The V end lost 3 bases, the J end lost 3 bases, and 7 bases lay between the germline ends. The CDR3 runs to 13 residues.

Written as DNA, the CDR3 is TGTGCCAGCTCCCTCAGGGGGGACAGATATTACGAGCAGTACTTC. It is translated as CASSLRGDRYYEQYF. J is TRBJ2-7 and V is TRBV18; a possible D gene is TRBD1 (7 bases). The germline V gene has CDR1 KGHSH and CDR2 LQKENI. This CDR3 region has 15 residues. V lost 6 bases and J 4 bases, leaving 19 bases between the germline ends. Filled out from reference TRBV18 and TRBJ2-7, the complete variable domain reads NAGVMQNPRHLVRRRGQEARLRCSPMKGHSHVYWYRQLPEEGLKFMVYLQKENIIDESGMPKERFSAEFPKEGPSILRIQQVVRGDSAAYFCASSLRGDRYYEQYFGPGTRLTVT.

Ten or more counts support this clone. V usage is TRBV7-9 and J usage is TRBJ2-3; D gene ambiguous. Per the germline V gene, CDR1 is SEHNR and CDR2 is FQNEAQ (reference sequence). The CDR3 sequence is 14 residues long. Trimming left V 2 bases short and J 0 bases short, with 6 bases between. In DNA form, the CDR3 reads TGTGCCAGCAGCTTATCATCTAGCACAGATACGCAGTATTTT. Its translation: CASSLSSSTDTQYF.

This clone appeared a few times. The chain has TRBV7-9 and TRBJ1-2; no clear D. V was clipped by 3 bases and J by 8 bases, with 13 bases between them. The CDR3 is 13 residues long. Germline CDR1 and CDR2: SEHNR and FQNEAQ (reference sequence). In DNA, the CDR3 is TGTGCCAGCAGCTTTTCCGATTTGGGCGGCTACACCTTC. Its translation: CASSFSDLGGYTF. Filled out from reference TRBV7-9 and TRBJ1-2, the complete variable domain reads DTGVSQNPRHKITKRGQNVTFRCDPISEHNRLYWYRQTLGQGPEFLTYFQNEAQLEKSRLLSDRFSAERPKGSFSTLEIQRTEQGDSAMYLCASSFSDLGGYTFGSGTRLTVV.

This chain links TRBV10-3 with TRBJ2-3, with 8 positions matching TRBD2. V lost 10 bases to trimming and J lost 7 bases; unmatched junction nucleotides: 19. In germline, CDR1 is ENHRY, CDR2 SYGVKD. The CDR3 has 16 amino acids. CDR3 region: CASQTGLAGGVNTQYF. The CDR3, as DNA: TGTGCCAGCCAAACCGGGCTAGCGGGTGGAGTAAATACGCAGTATTTT.

This chain links TRBV11-2 with TRBJ2-3; TRBD1 aligns across 10 bases. The V segment lost 5 bases and the J segment 4 bases; nucleotides outside the gene matches: 15. Germline CDR1 is SGHAT and CDR2 is FQNNGV. This CDR3 contains 18 residues. CDR3 sequence reads: CASSPRPGTGVRPDTQYF. Written as DNA, the CDR3 is TGTGCCAGCAGCCCCCGCCCCGGGACAGGGGTAAGGCCAGATACGCAGTATTTT.

This clone was observed a few times. This chain joins TRBV7-2 and TRBJ1-2; 12 bases agree with TRBD1. V trimming: 4 bases; J trimming: 8 bases; junction bases outside the gene matches: 2. Germline loops: CDR1 SGHTA, CDR2 FQGNSA. The CDR3 covers 13 residues. As DNA, the CDR3 is TGTGCCAGCAGCTCGGGACAGGGGGCCGGCTACACCTTC. Translated: CASSSGQGAGYTF.

This clone occurred a few times. The rearrangement links TRBV18 to TRBJ2-7; tentatively, D is TRBD2 (6 bases). CDR3 size: 16 residues. Germline values: CDR1 KGHSH, CDR2 LQKENI. With 4 bases removed from V and 0 bases from J, the gap between germline ends came to 16 bases. The CDR3 DNA sequence: TGTGCCAGCTCACTCATAGAGGGACTTTCCTCCTACGAGCAGTACTTC. Translated: CASSLIEGLSSYEQYF. Using reference TRBV18 and TRBJ2-7 for the parts outside the CDR3, the full variable domain is NAGVMQNPRHLVRRRGQEARLRCSPMKGHSHVYWYRQLPEEGLKFMVYLQKENIIDESGMPKERFSAEFPKEGPSILRIQQVVRGDSAAYFCASSLIEGLSSYEQYFGPGTRLTVT.

This clone counts as medium-sized (0.01 to 0.1%). The rearrangement links TRBV5-1 to TRBJ2-2; maybe TRBD1 (6 bases). This CDR3 has 15 amino acids. Germline assignment: CDR1 SGHRS and CDR2 YFSETQ. With 1 base removed from V and 0 bases from J, the gap between germline ends came to 7 bases. This CDR3 is CASSLQGPNTGELFF. The DNA for the CDR3 is TGCGCCAGCAGCTTGCAGGGGCCGAACACCGGGGAGCTGTTTTTT. Supplemented by reference TRBV5-1 and TRBJ2-2, the full variable domain reads KAGVTQTPRYLIKTRGQQVTLSCSPISGHRSVSWYQQTPGQGLQFLFEYFSETQRNKGNFPGRFSGRQFSNSRSEMNVSTLELGDSALYLCASSLQGPNTGELFFGEGSRLTVL.

The genes are TRBV23-1 and TRBJ2-7, with TRBD1 as a possible D gene (6 bases). TRBV23-1 is treated as an ORF (open reading frame) with a function not yet certain. This CDR3 is built from 15 residues. V shed 8 bases and J shed 0 bases, with 17 bases lying between them. The CDR3 loop is CASPGQMIASYEQYF. In DNA, the CDR3 is TGCGCCAGCCCTGGACAGATGATAGCCTCCTACGAGCAGTACTTC.

The sample holds a few counts of this clone. The rearrangement joins TRBV2 to TRBJ1-5; 10 nucleotides agree with TRBD1. V was pared by 6 bases and J by 6 bases, with 11 bases of the junction left unmatched. CDR3 length: 16 residues. The germline gives CDR1 SNHLY, CDR2 FYNNEI. CDR3 in amino acids: CASSYLGDRGSQPQHF. CDR3 nucleotide sequence: TGTGCCAGCAGCTATTTGGGGGACAGGGGAAGTCAGCCCCAGCATTTT.

The V and J genes are TRBV19 and TRBJ2-1; the D gene is possibly TRBD2 (6 bases). The CDR3 covers 14 residues. The ends were cut back, 5 bases at V and 5 bases at J, with 13 bases in the middle. Germline CDR1 LNHDA, CDR2 SQIVND (reference sequence). The CDR3 reads CASSRTGSNNEQFF. The CDR3 bases are TGTGCCAGTAGTCGGACCGGGAGTAACAATGAGCAGTTCTTC.

This clone was counted a few times. The rearrangement uses TRBV11-2 and TRBJ2-1; D tentatively fits TRBD1 or TRBD2 (5 bases each). V dropped 5 bases and J dropped 13 bases, with 12 bases sitting between them. The length of the CDR3 is 11 residues. Germline-derived CDR1 and CDR2 are SGHAT and FQNNGV. CDR3 sequence reads: CASSLEGPQFF. Here the CDR3 DNA reads TGTGCCAGCAGCCTCGAGGGGCCACAGTTCTTC.

V gene TRBV15 combines with J gene TRBJ2-7; no firm D call. The CDR3 loop spans 14 amino acids. Germline values: CDR1 LNHNV, CDR2 YYDKDF (reference sequence). V was trimmed by 0 bases and J by 6 bases, leaving 12 bases between them. CDR3 DNA sequence: TGTGCCACCAGCAGAGATCGGGTCGAACTCGAGCAGTACTTC. Its translation is CATSRDRVELEQYF. Full variable domain (rest looked up from reference TRBV15 and TRBJ2-7): DAMVIQNPRYQVTQFGKPVTLSCSQTLNHNVMYWYQQKSSQAPKLLFHYYDKDFNNEADTPDNFQSRRPNTSFCFLDIRSPGLGDTAMYLCATSRDRVELEQYFGPGTRLTVT.

This chain uses TRBV11-1 with TRBJ2-7, with a weak D call TRBD2 (5 bases). V gave up 2 bases and J gave up 4 bases, with 12 bases separating them. The CDR3 covers 14 residues. CDR1 is SGHAT and CDR2 is FQDESV in the germline V gene (reference sequence). CDR3 in amino acids: CASSLQEELYEQYF. DNA for the CDR3: TGTGCCAGCAGCTTACAGGAGGAACTTTACGAGCAGTACTTC.

The chain recombines TRBV11-2 with TRBJ2-5, with D perhaps TRBD1 or TRBD2 (6 bases each). CDR3 size: 14 residues. Germline-derived CDR1 and CDR2 are SGHAT and FQNNGV. V was trimmed by 5 bases and J by 4 bases, leaving 14 bases between them. In DNA, the CDR3 is TGTGCCAGCAGCCGGAGAGGGGGGCGAGAGACCCAGTACTTC. It yields the protein CASSRRGGRETQYF.